This record covers a single TCR beta chain. This sample is part of a study of blood T cell repertoires in COVID-19. Methods used by the authors: Estimation of nucleated cell counts was performed using reference gene primer amplification. The repertoire was sequenced with immunoSEQ multiplex PCR; TCRdb's copy has only in-frame clones and lacks some. V and J calls and clone size are as listed in that table; D and trimming were resolved from the DNA. The sample contains 110,000 to 150,000 clones, 80% to 85% of which appear only once. V was clipped by 1 base and J by 6 bases, with 5 bases between them. Germline lookup yields CDR1 SGHDT and CDR2 YYEEEE. This CDR3 has 12 residues.

The gene calls are TRBV5-6 and TRBJ1-5; D gene unclear. The TCR sequence derives from a human donor in a cohort sampled during active COVID-19. The sequencing sample was made of peripheral blood. The CDR3 coding sequence is TGTGCCAGCAGCTTGAGGAGTCAGCCCCAGCATTTT. Its translation is CASSLRSQPQHF.